Listed below are T cell receptor beta chains from one sample, sequenced in a study of T-cell memory formation after mild COVID-19. TCRdb re-derived calls from the 5' RACE reads in MiXCR, one entry per CDR3 protein. The profile shows about 40,000 distinct CDR3 sequences, about an eighth of them singletons. The specimen was PBMCs or a T cell subset sorted from them (not recorded which). The receptors were sampled from a man younger than 30 who had mild COVID-19 (a few samples of this study predate the infection). Cell type and time point are not known. Each CDR3 is given with its conserved first and last residue. The D gene is left open where the match is weak. Clone sizes are given selectively: once, few, many, or a class where the clone is expanded.

TGTGCCAGCAGCCCGGGACCCAACACTGAAGCTTTCTTT,CASSPGPNTEAFF,TRBV3-1,NA,TRBJ1-1,NA
TGTGCCAGCAGTCCCAACGACCTTCGGGAGACCCAGTACTTC,CASSPNDLRETQYF,TRBV27,many,TRBJ2-5,NA
TGTGCCAGCAGTTACTCGGAAAGACAGCGGGGGGGCCGTGGGGAGACCCAGTACTTC,CASSYSERQRGGRGETQYF,TRBV6-5,few,TRBJ2-5,TRBD2
TGTGCCAGCAGTTACAGGGCTAGCGGGGGGGCAAGGCAGTTCTTC,CASSYRASGGARQFF,TRBV6-5,medium-sized,TRBJ2-1,TRBD2
TGTGCCAGCACCCAGAGGCCCTCCGGGTTCCAGCCCCAGCATTTT,CASTQRPSGFQPQHF,TRBV28,many,TRBJ1-5,NA
TGTGCCAGCTCACCGCCGGGTTCGGAGACCCAGTACTTC,CASSPPGSETQYF,TRBV18,many,TRBJ2-5,NA
TGTGCCGGCACAAGCAGCGCTAGTTCACCCCTCCACTTT,CAGTSSASSPLHF,TRBV6-1,many,TRBJ1-6,NA
TGCAGCGTCGAATCAGGACCCTCGAGGACAGATACGCAGTATTTT,CSVESGPSRTDTQYF,TRBV29-1,many,TRBJ2-3,NA
TGCAGTGCTAGGCGGGGGGGAGATACGCAGTATTTT,CSARRGGDTQYF,TRBV20-1,medium-sized,TRBJ2-3,TRBD2
TGTGCCAGCAGCCTTTCCAGGGTTGGTGAAAAACTGTTTTTT,CASSLSRVGEKLFF,TRBV4-2,many,TRBJ1-4,NA
TGTGCCAGCAGCTTAGCGTCACTAGCCAATGAGCAGTTCTTC,CASSLASLANEQFF,TRBV7-6,many,TRBJ2-1,NA
TGTGCCAGCAGTTACCGGGACTTCCCTAGCACAGATACGCAGTATTTT,CASSYRDFPSTDTQYF,TRBV9,many,TRBJ2-3,NA
TGCGCCAGCAGCCAAGATGGCCCCGGGGGAGTCGGTGAAGCTTTCTTT,CASSQDGPGGVGEAFF,TRBV4-3,few,TRBJ1-1,NA
TGCGCCAGCAGCCCCCTAGGGCAAGGGGTAGAGAGGTTCTTC,CASSPLGQGVERFF,TRBV5-1,many,TRBJ2-1,NA
TGTGCCAGCAGCGAAAATAGCGGGGGGGTCGGCATTCAGTACTTC,CASSENSGGVGIQYF,TRBV11-2,many,TRBJ2-4,TRBD2
TGTGCCAGCAGCCGAAGGGTAGGGGGAATATATCAGCCCCAGCATTTT,CASSRRVGGIYQPQHF,TRBV5-6,few,TRBJ1-5,NA
TGTGCCAGCAGCCATAGGGACTCCGGGGAGCTGTTTTTT,CASSHRDSGELFF,TRBV3-1,many,TRBJ2-2,NA
TGTGCCAGCAGCCTCGTCAGGACAGATACGCAGTATTTT,CASSLVRTDTQYF,TRBV7-2,many,TRBJ2-3,NA